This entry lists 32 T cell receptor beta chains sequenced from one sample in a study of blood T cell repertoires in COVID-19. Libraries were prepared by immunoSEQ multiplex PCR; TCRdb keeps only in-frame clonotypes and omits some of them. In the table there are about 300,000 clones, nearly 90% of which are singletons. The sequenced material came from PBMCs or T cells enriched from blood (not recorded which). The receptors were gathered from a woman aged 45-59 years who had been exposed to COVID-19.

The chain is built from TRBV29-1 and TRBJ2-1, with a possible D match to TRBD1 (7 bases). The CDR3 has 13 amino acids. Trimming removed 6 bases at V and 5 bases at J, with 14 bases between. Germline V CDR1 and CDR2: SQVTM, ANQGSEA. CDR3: CSVSGGGNNEQFF. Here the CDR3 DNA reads TGCAGCGTCTCAGGGGGAGGTAACAATGAGCAGTTCTTC.

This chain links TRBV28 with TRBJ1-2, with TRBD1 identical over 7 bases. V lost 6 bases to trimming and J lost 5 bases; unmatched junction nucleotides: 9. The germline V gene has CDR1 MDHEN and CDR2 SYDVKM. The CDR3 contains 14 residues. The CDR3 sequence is CASSRQGVRYGYTF. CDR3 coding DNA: TGTGCCAGCAGCAGACAGGGCGTGCGATATGGCTACACCTTC.

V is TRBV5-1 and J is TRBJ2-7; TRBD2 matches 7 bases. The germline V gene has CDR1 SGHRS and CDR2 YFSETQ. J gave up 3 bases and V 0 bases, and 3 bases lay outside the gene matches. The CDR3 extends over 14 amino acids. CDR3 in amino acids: CASSLDWGGYEQYF. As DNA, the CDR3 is TGCGCCAGCAGCTTGGATTGGGGGGGCTACGAGCAGTACTTC. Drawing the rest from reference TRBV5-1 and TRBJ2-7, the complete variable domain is KAGVTQTPRYLIKTRGQQVTLSCSPISGHRSVSWYQQTPGQGLQFLFEYFSETQRNKGNFPGRFSGRQFSNSRSEMNVSTLELGDSALYLCASSLDWGGYEQYFGPGTRLTVT.

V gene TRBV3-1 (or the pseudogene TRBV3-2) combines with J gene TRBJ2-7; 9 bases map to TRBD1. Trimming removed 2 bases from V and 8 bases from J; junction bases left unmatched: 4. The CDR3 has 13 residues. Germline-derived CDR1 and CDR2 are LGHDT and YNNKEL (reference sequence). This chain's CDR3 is CASSQYRGQKQYF. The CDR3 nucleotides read TGTGCCAGCAGCCAATACAGGGGGCAGAAGCAGTACTTC.

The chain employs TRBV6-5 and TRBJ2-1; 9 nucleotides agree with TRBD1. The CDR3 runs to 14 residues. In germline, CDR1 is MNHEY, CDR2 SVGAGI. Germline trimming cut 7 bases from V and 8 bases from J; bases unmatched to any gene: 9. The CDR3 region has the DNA TGTGCCAGCACAGCCCGGGACAGGGTCGATGAGCAGTTCTTC. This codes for CASTARDRVDEQFF.

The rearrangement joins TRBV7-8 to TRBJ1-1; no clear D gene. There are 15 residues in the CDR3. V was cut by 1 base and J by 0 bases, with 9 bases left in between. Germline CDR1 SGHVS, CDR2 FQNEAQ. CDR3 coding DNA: TGTGCCAGCAGCTTAGTCCCGGACTTGAACACTGAAGCTTTCTTT. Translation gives CASSLVPDLNTEAFF.

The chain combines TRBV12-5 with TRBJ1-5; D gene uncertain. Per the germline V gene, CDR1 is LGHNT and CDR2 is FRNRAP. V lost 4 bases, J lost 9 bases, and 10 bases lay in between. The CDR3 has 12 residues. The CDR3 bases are TGTGCTAGTGGTTCAACGAGGCGGCCCCAGCATTTT. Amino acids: CASGSTRRPQHF.

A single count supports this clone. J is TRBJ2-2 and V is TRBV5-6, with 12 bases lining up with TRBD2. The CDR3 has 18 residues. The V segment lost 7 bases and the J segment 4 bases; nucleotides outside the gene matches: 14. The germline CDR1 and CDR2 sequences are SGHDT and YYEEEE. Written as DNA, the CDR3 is TGTGCCAGCGGAACTTACAGACTAGCGGGGGACGGCACCGGGGAGCTGTTTTTT. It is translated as CASGTYRLAGDGTGELFF.

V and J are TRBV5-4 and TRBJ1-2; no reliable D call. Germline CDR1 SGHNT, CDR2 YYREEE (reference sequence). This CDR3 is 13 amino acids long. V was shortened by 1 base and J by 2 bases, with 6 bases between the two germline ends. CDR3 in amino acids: CASSLRQNYGYTF. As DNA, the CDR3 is TGTGCCAGCAGCTTGCGTCAGAACTATGGCTACACCTTC.

CDR3 in DNA: TGTGCCAGCAGGGGCACTTTGGGAGATTCACCCCTCCACTTT. It codes for CASRGTLGDSPLHF. This chain uses TRBV6-5 with TRBJ1-6; D uncertain. Germline V gene sequence: CDR1 MNHEY, CDR2 SVGAGI. CDR3 length equals 14 residues. The V end lost 6 bases, the J end lost 8 bases, and 14 bases lay between the germline ends.

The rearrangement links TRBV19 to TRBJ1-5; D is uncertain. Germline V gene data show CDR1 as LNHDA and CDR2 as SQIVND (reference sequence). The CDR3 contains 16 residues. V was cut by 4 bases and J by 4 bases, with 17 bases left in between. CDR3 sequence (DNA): TGTGCCAGTAGTACTTGGTCAGGTGACGAAAATCAGCCCCAGCATTTT. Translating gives CASSTWSGDENQPQHF.

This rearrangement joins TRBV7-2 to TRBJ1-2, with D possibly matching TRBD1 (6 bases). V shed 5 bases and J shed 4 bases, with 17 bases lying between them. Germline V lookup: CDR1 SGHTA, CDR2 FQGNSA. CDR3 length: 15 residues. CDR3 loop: CASSRPPQGPYGYTF. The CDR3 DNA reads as TGTGCCAGCAGCCGCCCTCCTCAGGGGCCCTATGGCTACACCTTC.

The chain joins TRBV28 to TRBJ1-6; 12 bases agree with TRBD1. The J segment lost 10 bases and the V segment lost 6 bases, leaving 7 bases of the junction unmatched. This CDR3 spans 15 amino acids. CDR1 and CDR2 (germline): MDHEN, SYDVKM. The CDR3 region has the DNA TGTGCCAGCAGCGGGGGACAGGGGGCAAGATCACCCCTCCACTTT. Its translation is CASSGGQGARSPLHF.

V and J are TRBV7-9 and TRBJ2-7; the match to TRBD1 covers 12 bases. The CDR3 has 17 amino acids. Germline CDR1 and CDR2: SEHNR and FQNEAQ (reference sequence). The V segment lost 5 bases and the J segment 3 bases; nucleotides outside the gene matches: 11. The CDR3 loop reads CASSPVGGTGGFYEQYF. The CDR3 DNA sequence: TGTGCCAGCAGCCCCGTGGGCGGGACAGGGGGCTTCTACGAGCAGTACTTC.

CDR3 residues: CASSVGAGTGELFF. The DNA for the CDR3 is TGTGCCAGCAGTGTGGGCGCGGGCACCGGGGAGCTGTTTTTT. This sequence joins TRBV6-4 and TRBJ2-2; tentatively, D is TRBD2 (5 bases). V lost 4 bases and J 4 bases, leaving 10 bases between the germline ends. The length of the CDR3 is 14 residues. Germline-derived CDR1 and CDR2 are MRHNA and SNTAGT.

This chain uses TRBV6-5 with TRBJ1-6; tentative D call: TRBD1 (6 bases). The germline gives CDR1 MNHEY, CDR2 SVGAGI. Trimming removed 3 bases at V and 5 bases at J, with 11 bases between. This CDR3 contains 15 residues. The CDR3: CASSYSGQNNSPLHF. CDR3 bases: TGTGCCAGCAGTTATTCGGGACAAAATAATTCACCCCTCCACTTT.

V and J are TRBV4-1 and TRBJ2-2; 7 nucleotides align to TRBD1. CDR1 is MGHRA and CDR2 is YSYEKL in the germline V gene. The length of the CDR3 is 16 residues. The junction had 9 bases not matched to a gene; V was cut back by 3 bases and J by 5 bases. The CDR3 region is CASSQAGTAVTGELFF. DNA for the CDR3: TGCGCCAGCAGCCAGGCCGGGACAGCCGTTACCGGGGAGCTGTTTTTT.

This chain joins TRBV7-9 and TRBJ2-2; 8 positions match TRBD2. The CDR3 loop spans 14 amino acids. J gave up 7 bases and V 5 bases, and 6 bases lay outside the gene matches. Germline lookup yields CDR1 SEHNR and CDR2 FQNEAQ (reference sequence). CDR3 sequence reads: CASSRSGGFGELFF. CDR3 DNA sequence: TGTGCCAGCAGCAGGAGCGGGGGCTTCGGGGAGCTGTTTTTT.

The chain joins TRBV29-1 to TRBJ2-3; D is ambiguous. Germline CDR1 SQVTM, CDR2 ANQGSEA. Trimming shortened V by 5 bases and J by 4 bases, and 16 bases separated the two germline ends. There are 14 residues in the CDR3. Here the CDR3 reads CSVRHNPGADTQYF. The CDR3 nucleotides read TGCAGCGTTCGACACAACCCTGGCGCAGATACGCAGTATTTT.

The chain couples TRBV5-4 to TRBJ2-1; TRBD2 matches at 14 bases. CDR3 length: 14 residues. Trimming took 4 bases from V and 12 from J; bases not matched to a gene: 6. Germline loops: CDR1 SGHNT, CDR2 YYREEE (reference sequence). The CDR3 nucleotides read TGTGCCAGCAGCGGGACTAGCGGGGGTAGCGGGCAGTTCTTC. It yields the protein CASSGTSGGSGQFF.

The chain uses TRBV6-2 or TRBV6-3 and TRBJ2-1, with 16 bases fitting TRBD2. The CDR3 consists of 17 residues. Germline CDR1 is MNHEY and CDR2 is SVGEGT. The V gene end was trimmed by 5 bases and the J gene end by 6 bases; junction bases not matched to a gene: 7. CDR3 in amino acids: CASSRGLAGGLSNEQFF. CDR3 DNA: TGTGCCAGCAGTCGGGGACTAGCGGGGGGGCTCAGCAATGAGCAGTTCTTC.

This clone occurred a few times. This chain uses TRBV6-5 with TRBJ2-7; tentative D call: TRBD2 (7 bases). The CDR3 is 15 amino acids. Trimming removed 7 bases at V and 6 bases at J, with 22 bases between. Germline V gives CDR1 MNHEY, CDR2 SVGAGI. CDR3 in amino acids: CASTPGGPTRGEQYF. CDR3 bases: TGTGCCAGCACCCCCGGGGGGCCAACTAGAGGCGAGCAGTACTTC.

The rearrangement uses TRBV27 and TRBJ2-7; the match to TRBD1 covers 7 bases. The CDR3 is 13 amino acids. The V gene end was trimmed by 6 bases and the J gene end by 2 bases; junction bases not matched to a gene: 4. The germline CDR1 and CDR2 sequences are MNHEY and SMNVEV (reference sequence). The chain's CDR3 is CASRRQGPYEQYF. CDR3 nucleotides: TGTGCCAGCAGAAGACAGGGACCCTACGAGCAGTACTTC.

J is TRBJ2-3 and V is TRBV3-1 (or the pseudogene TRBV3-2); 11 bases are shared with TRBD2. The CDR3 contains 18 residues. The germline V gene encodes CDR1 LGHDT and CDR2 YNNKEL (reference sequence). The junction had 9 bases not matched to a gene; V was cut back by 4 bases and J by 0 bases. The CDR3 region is CASSPSSGGPTSTDTQYF. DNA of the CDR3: TGTGCCAGCAGCCCATCTAGCGGGGGGCCAACTAGCACAGATACGCAGTATTTT.

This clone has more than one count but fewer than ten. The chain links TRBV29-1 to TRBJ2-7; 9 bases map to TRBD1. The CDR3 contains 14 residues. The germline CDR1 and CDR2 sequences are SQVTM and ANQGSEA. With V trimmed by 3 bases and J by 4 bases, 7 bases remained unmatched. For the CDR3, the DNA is TGCAGCGTTGATGGGGGACAGGGTTTATACGAGCAGTACTTC. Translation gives CSVDGGQGLYEQYF.

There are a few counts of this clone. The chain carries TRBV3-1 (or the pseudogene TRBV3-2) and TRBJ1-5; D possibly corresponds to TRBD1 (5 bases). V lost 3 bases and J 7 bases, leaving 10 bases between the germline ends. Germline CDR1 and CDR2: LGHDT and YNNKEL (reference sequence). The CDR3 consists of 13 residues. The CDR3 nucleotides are TGTGCCAGCAGCCAGGTTGGGGGGCAGCCCCAGCATTTT. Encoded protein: CASSQVGGQPQHF.

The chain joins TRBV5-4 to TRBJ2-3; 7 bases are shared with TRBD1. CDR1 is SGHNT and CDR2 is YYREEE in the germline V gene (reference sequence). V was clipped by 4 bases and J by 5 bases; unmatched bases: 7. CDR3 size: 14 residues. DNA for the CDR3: TGTGCCAGCAGCCCGGGACAGCAACAAGATACGCAGTATTTT. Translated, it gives CASSPGQQQDTQYF.

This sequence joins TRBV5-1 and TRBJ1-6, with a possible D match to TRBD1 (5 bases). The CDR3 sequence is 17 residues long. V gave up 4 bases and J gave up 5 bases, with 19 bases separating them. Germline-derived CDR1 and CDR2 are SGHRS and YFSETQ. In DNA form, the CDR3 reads TGCGCCAGCAGCCCCACCTCGGGTGTGGGGCATAATTCACCCCTCCACTTT. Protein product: CASSPTSGVGHNSPLHF.

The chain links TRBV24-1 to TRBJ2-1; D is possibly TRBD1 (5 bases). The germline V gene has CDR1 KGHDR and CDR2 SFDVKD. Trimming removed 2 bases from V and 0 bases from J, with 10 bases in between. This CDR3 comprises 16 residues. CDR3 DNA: TGTGCCACCAGTGATTCTGACAGTTACTCCTACAATGAGCAGTTCTTC. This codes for CATSDSDSYSYNEQFF.

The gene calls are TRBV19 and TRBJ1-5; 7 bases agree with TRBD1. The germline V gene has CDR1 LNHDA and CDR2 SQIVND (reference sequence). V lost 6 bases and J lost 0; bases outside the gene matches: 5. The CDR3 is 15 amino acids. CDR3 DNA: TGTGCCAGTAGCCCGACAGGGTATAGCAATCAGCCCCAGCATTTT. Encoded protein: CASSPTGYSNQPQHF.

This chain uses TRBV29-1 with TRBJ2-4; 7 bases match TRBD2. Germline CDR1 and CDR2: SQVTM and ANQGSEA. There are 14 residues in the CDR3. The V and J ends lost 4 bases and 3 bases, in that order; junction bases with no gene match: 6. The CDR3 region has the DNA TGCAGCGTTGCCTATGGGGGGGGCAAAAACATTCAGTACTTC. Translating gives CSVAYGGGKNIQYF.

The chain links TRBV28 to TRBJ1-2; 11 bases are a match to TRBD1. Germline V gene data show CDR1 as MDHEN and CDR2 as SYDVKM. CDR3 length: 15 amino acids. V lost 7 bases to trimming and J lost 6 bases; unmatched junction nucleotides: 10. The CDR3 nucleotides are TGTGCCAGCACGTCTCCGGGACAGGGGGTCGATGGCTACACCTTC. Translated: CASTSPGQGVDGYTF.